These 13 T cell receptor beta chains originate from one sample sequenced in a study of PD-1 blockade in classical Hodgkin lymphoma. Time point here: cycle 4 day 1 (C4D1), after about 6 weeks of nivolumab. Every patient had relapsed following autologous stem cell transplantation, and cohorts differed in brentuximab vedotin exposure. The table came from immunoSEQ multiplex PCR; TCRdb's copy has only in-frame clones and leaves some out. The sample has 25,000 to 30,000 clones; about four fifths are singletons. The source material was peripheral blood mononuclear cells (PBMCs), sampled before the fourth cycle of nivolumab. The receptors come from a human donor with classical Hodgkin lymphoma.

As regards this clone: The junction differs from germline at one of its ends, possibly a read error. This chain connects TRBV4-1 to TRBJ2-7; 12 bases match TRBD2. Germline CDR1 is MGHRA and CDR2 is YSYEKL. This CDR3 contains 16 residues. The CDR3 nucleotides are TGTGCCAGCAGCCAAGGACTAGCGGGGAAATCCTACGAGCAGTACTTC. Translating it yields CASSQGLAGKSYEQYF.

This chain connects TRBV28 to TRBJ2-2; D is unclear. The CDR3 totals 15 residues. V gave up 7 bases and J gave up 4 bases, with 16 bases separating them. The germline gives CDR1 MDHEN, CDR2 SYDVKM. The CDR3 loop reads CASTRWSFITGELFF. DNA for the CDR3: TGTGCCAGCACCCGTTGGTCTTTTATCACCGGGGAGCTGTTTTTT.

The chain uses TRBV7-9 and TRBJ2-5, with D unresolved. The end of the DNA fits TRBJ2-7 better, so the J call may be wrong. The CDR3 totals 12 residues. Germline V gene lookup returns CDR1 SEHNR and CDR2 FQNEAQ (reference sequence). DNA of the CDR3: TGTGCCAGCAGCGAAGACGACTACGAGCAGTACTTC. This codes for CASSEDDYEQYF.

The chain uses TRBV19 and TRBJ1-4, with D possibly being TRBD1 (6 bases). V was pared by 5 bases and J by 4 bases, with 17 bases between. CDR1 is LNHDA, CDR2 SQIVND, per germline (reference sequence). The CDR3 contains 16 residues. CDR3 amino acids: CASSPARTDFNEKLFF. CDR3 coding DNA: TGTGCCAGTAGTCCCGCCCGGACAGACTTTAATGAAAAACTGTTTTTT.

V is TRBV6-1 and J is TRBJ1-3; 8 nucleotides match TRBD1. Germline V gives CDR1 MNHNS, CDR2 SASEGT. The CDR3 totals 16 residues. J lost 2 bases, V lost 4 bases, and 7 bases had no gene match. The CDR3 region is CASSATPGGPGNTIYF. The CDR3 nucleotides read TGTGCCAGCAGTGCCACCCCAGGGGGCCCTGGAAACACCATATATTTT.

The chain joins TRBV28 to TRBJ1-1; the D gene is possibly TRBD1 (6 bases). Trimming removed 5 bases at V and 3 bases at J, with 16 bases between. Germline CDR1 and CDR2: MDHEN and SYDVKM. This CDR3 has 15 amino acids. CDR3 amino acids: CASSPPDRPYTEAFF. The CDR3 DNA sequence: TGTGCCAGCAGTCCCCCCGACAGGCCATACACTGAAGCTTTCTTT. Full variable domain (rest looked up from reference TRBV28 and TRBJ1-1): DVKVTQSSRYLVKRTGEKVFLECVQDMDHENMFWYRQDPGLGLRLIYFSYDVKMKEKGDIPEGYSVSREKKERFSLILESASTNQTSMYLCASSPPDRPYTEAFFGQGTRLTVV.

This clone was seen a single time. This chain joins TRBV10-2 and TRBJ2-1; 10 positions match TRBD2. There are 16 residues in the CDR3. Germline V gene data show CDR1 as WSHSY and CDR2 as SAAADI. The trim removed 0 bases at V and 7 bases at J, leaving 6 bases unmatched. The CDR3 here is CASSESLAGVGNEQFF. CDR3 bases: TGCGCCAGCAGTGAGTCGCTAGCGGGAGTTGGAAATGAGCAGTTCTTC.

The chain links TRBV10-3 to TRBJ2-2, with 7 bases lining up with TRBD1. J gave up 7 bases and V 3 bases, and 5 bases lay outside the gene matches. In germline, CDR1 is ENHRY, CDR2 SYGVKD. The CDR3 totals 14 residues. The DNA of the CDR3 is TGTGCCATCAGTGAAGGGCAGGGGGTCGGGGAGCTGTTTTTT. It yields the protein CAISEGQGVGELFF.

The chain is built from TRBV6-5 and TRBJ2-7, with D perhaps TRBD2 (6 bases). V lost 7 bases, J lost 1 base, and 14 bases lay in between. Germline-derived CDR1 and CDR2 are MNHEY and SVGAGI. The CDR3 spans 14 residues. In DNA form, the CDR3 reads TGTGCCAGCACCAGGACCCGGGGGTCCTACGAGCAGTACTTC. It specifies CASTRTRGSYEQYF.

This chain joins TRBV6-6 and TRBJ2-1, with 11 bases that match TRBD2. J was trimmed by 5 bases and V by 2 bases; bases with no gene match: 5. Germline CDR1 MNHNY, CDR2 SVGAGI (reference sequence). The length of the CDR3 is 16 residues. The CDR3 nucleotides are TGTGCCAGCAGTTACGTGGGACTAGCGGTTGACAATGAGCAGTTCTTC. Protein: CASSYVGLAVDNEQFF.

This clone is a singleton in its sample. V is TRBV19 and J is TRBJ2-5; D might be TRBD1 (5 bases). The germline V gene encodes CDR1 LNHDA and CDR2 SQIVND (reference sequence). The CDR3 consists of 13 residues. The V gene lost 2 bases and the J gene lost 3 bases, with 7 bases spanning the gap. CDR3 sequence: CASSIRQKETQYF. CDR3 DNA: TGTGCCAGTAGTATAAGACAGAAAGAGACCCAGTACTTC. The full variable domain, completed using reference TRBV19 and TRBJ2-5, is DGGITQSPKYLFRKEGQNVTLSCEQNLNHDAMYWYRQDPGQGLRLIYYSQIVNDFQKGDIAEGYSVSREKKESFPLTVTSAQKNPTAFYLCASSIRQKETQYFGPGTRLLVL.

The chain links TRBV28 to TRBJ1-1, with 10 bases aligning to TRBD1. With 10 bases clipped from V and 4 bases from J, the junction kept 6 bases outside the gene matches. Per germline, CDR1 MDHEN and CDR2 SYDVKM. This CDR3 is 13 amino acids long. CDR3 in DNA: TGTGCCACCTTACGGACAGGGGGCACTGAAGCTTTCTTT. Residues: CATLRTGGTEAFF.

V gene TRBV5-4 combines with J gene TRBJ2-7; 8 bases line up with TRBD2. This CDR3 has 14 residues. Germline lookup yields CDR1 SGHNT and CDR2 YYREEE (reference sequence). The trim removed 5 bases at V and 3 bases at J, leaving 7 bases unmatched. The CDR3 DNA reads TGTGCCAGCAGACGAGCGGGAGCTGTCTACGAGCAGTACTTC. Translated, it gives CASRRAGAVYEQYF.